The next 25 T cell receptor beta chains were all read from a single sample in a study of shared clonotypes between healthy human individuals. Here immunoSEQ multiplex PCR was the method, and the copy in TCRdb shows in-frame clones only, minus some. The sample lists 640,000 or so clones, around 72% seen once, with around 1.8% in the top ten. Material for sequencing was memory CD4+ T cells sorted from blood. Stated subset: CD45RA-negative fraction. The receptors were sampled from a woman aged 25-40 years in good health.

In its sample, this clone was seen once. The J gene is TRBJ2-3, the V gene TRBV11-3; possibly TRBD1 or TRBD2 for D (6 bases each). There are 15 residues in the CDR3. Germline loops: CDR1 SGHNT, CDR2 YENEEA. V gave up 0 bases and J gave up 4 bases, with 11 bases separating them. CDR3 sequence reads: CASSLDVGGPDTQYF. DNA of the CDR3: TGTGCCAGCAGCTTAGATGTGGGGGGCCCAGATACGCAGTATTTT.

The rearrangement joins TRBV10-1 to TRBJ1-4; 7 bases align to TRBD1. With 4 bases clipped from V and 12 bases from J, the junction kept 2 bases outside the gene matches. CDR1 and CDR2 from the germline V gene are WNHNN and SYGVQD (reference sequence). This CDR3 contains 11 residues. In nucleotides, the CDR3 is TGCGCCAGCAGTGGTGGACAGGAACTGTTTTTT. Translation gives CASSGGQELFF.

The rearrangement links TRBV7-2 to TRBJ2-3, with TRBD2 matching 9 bases. The CDR3 has 14 residues. V was pared by 5 bases and J by 6 bases, with 6 bases of the junction left unmatched. Germline V gene sequence: CDR1 SGHTA, CDR2 FQGNSA. The CDR3 nucleotides read TGTGCCAGCAGCCGCGGGAGGGCAGAGGATACGCAGTATTTT. It is translated as CASSRGRAEDTQYF.

This clone has a count of ten or more. The chain combines TRBV4-1 with TRBJ2-2, with a tentative D call TRBD2 (5 bases). V shed 3 bases and J shed 5 bases, with 22 bases lying between them. The CDR3 extends over 18 amino acids. CDR1 is MGHRA, CDR2 YSYEKL, per germline. The CDR3 nucleotides are TGCGCCAGCAGCCAGACACCCCGAGGGAACGGCGGAACCGGGGAGCTGTTTTTT. It specifies CASSQTPRGNGGTGELFF.

The chain recombines TRBV29-1 with TRBJ2-5; 8 positions agree with TRBD2. Germline V gene sequence: CDR1 SQVTM, CDR2 ANQGSEA. The CDR3 loop spans 12 amino acids. The CDR3 here is CSSGGGQETQYF. The CDR3 nucleotides are TGCAGTTCCGGCGGGGGGCAAGAGACCCAGTACTTC.

This clone was picked up a small number of times. The V call is TRBV13, the J call TRBJ2-2, with 8 positions matching TRBD2. Germline CDR1 PRHDT, CDR2 FYEKMQ (reference sequence). This CDR3 contains 18 residues. V was clipped by 2 bases and J by 5 bases; unmatched bases: 13. The CDR3 coding sequence is TGTGCCAGCAGCTTAATACGGGGTGGAGCGGGAGATACCGGGGAGCTGTTTTTT. Translation gives CASSLIRGGAGDTGELFF.

This chain connects TRBV28 to TRBJ1-1; D may be TRBD1 (6 bases). Germline lookup yields CDR1 MDHEN and CDR2 SYDVKM. This CDR3 is built from 15 residues. With 3 bases removed from V and 0 bases from J, the gap between germline ends came to 11 bases. CDR3 in amino acids: CASSFSDSLNTEAFF. The CDR3, as DNA: TGTGCCAGCAGTTTCTCGGACAGCTTGAACACTGAAGCTTTCTTT.

The chain uses TRBV4-1 and TRBJ2-2; D call uncertain. V was cut by 5 bases and J by 1 base, with 5 bases left in between. CDR3 length: 13 residues. Looked up from germline, CDR1 is MGHRA and CDR2 is YSYEKL. The DNA for the CDR3 is TGCGCCAGCAGCGAAGTGAACACCGGGGAGCTGTTTTTT. It yields the protein CASSEVNTGELFF.

The chain joins TRBV10-3 to TRBJ2-7, with 10 bases fitting TRBD2. The CDR3 is 15 amino acids. V shed 6 bases, J shed 1 base, and the junction held 6 bases outside the gene matches. Germline V CDR1 and CDR2: ENHRY, SYGVKD. CDR3 sequence reads: CAIRKGLADSYEQYF. The CDR3 nucleotides read TGTGCCATCAGAAAAGGACTAGCGGATTCCTACGAGCAGTACTTC.

The chain uses TRBV5-1 and TRBJ2-2, with 7 bases matching TRBD2. CDR1 SGHRS and CDR2 YFSETQ come from the germline V gene. V lost 5 bases, J lost 0 bases, and 4 bases stayed unmatched. There are 15 residues in the CDR3. In DNA, the CDR3 is TGCGCCAGCAGGGGAGGGGTTACGAACACCGGGGAGCTGTTTTTT. It translates to CASRGGVTNTGELFF.

Many counts were recorded for this clone. The chain links TRBV4-2 to TRBJ2-1; the D gene is possibly TRBD1 (5 bases). Germline V gives CDR1 LGHNA, CDR2 YNFKEQ. Trimming removed 0 bases from V and 0 bases from J, with 9 bases in between. The CDR3 consists of 16 residues. CDR3 sequence: CASSQDRGSSYNEQFF. The CDR3 DNA follows: TGTGCCAGCAGCCAAGATAGGGGAAGCTCCTACAATGAGCAGTTCTTC.

Of note for this clone: Other DNA sequences in this sample translate to the same CDR3. V is TRBV28 and J is TRBJ1-2, with D possibly matching TRBD1 (5 bases). Germline CDR1 is MDHEN and CDR2 is SYDVKM. The CDR3 length is 12 residues. V lost 8 bases and J 2 bases, leaving 9 bases between the germline ends. The CDR3 spells CASLRQNYGYTF. CDR3 nucleotide sequence: TGTGCCAGCCTAAGACAGAACTATGGCTACACCTTC.

Worth noting for this clone: This same CDR3 is encoded by further DNA sequences in the sample. This sequence joins TRBV5-1 and TRBJ2-3; TRBD2 agrees at 7 bases. Germline V gene sequence: CDR1 SGHRS, CDR2 YFSETQ. This CDR3 spans 15 amino acids. Germline trimming cut 0 bases from V and 2 bases from J; bases unmatched to any gene: 3. CDR3 residues: CASSLAGDYTDTQYF. CDR3 coding DNA: TGCGCCAGCAGCTTGGCCGGGGACTACACAGATACGCAGTATTTT.

This clone was recorded a few times. The rearrangement links TRBV2 to TRBJ2-1; 7 bases align to TRBD2. CDR3 length: 15 amino acids. The V segment lost 5 bases and the J segment 9 bases; nucleotides outside the gene matches: 13. Germline V lookup: CDR1 SNHLY, CDR2 FYNNEI. CDR3 sequence: CASSLLASQSGEQFF. The DNA of the CDR3 is TGTGCCAGCAGTCTACTAGCGTCTCAATCCGGTGAGCAGTTCTTC.

The rearrangement joins TRBV5-1 to TRBJ1-2; no definite D call. Germline V gene lookup returns CDR1 SGHRS and CDR2 YFSETQ. The CDR3 covers 15 residues. V lost 0 bases and J lost 0, with 9 bases in between. CDR3 sequence (DNA): TGCGCCAGCAGCTTGGTTGGAGGAGCTAACTATGGCTACACCTTC. Translation: CASSLVGGANYGYTF. The variable domain in full, with the rest retrieved from reference TRBV5-1 and TRBJ1-2, is KAGVTQTPRYLIKTRGQQVTLSCSPISGHRSVSWYQQTPGQGLQFLFEYFSETQRNKGNFPGRFSGRQFSNSRSEMNVSTLELGDSALYLCASSLVGGANYGYTFGSGTRLTVV.

This clone was recorded a few times. This chain connects TRBV10-3 to TRBJ2-3; D could derive from TRBD1 or TRBD2 (5 bases each). V gave up 8 bases and J gave up 2 bases, with 8 bases separating them. The CDR3 is 12 amino acids. Germline V gene sequence: CDR1 ENHRY, CDR2 SYGVKD. The CDR3 nucleotides read TGTGCCATCGGGGGATACACAGATACGCAGTATTTT. Encoded protein: CAIGGYTDTQYF.

This clone has a handful of counts. The CDR3 protein is CASSKVANTEAFF. The CDR3 coding sequence is TGTGCCAGCAGCAAAGTCGCGAACACTGAAGCTTTCTTT. V and J are TRBV11-2 and TRBJ1-1; D gene uncertain. V gave up 5 bases and J gave up 1 base, with 8 bases separating them. The CDR3 consists of 13 residues. Germline values: CDR1 SGHAT, CDR2 FQNNGV.

The sample holds a few counts of this clone. The chain couples TRBV7-3 to TRBJ1-1; D ambiguous. There are 14 residues in the CDR3. CDR1 is SGHTA and CDR2 is FQGTGA in the germline V gene. V was clipped by 5 bases and J by 0 bases, with 10 bases between them. CDR3 DNA sequence: TGTGCCAGCAGCCTGTCTAGCATGAACACTGAAGCTTTCTTT. It encodes CASSLSSMNTEAFF.

V gene TRBV5-1 combines with J gene TRBJ2-3; TRBD1 matches at 7 bases. The germline gives CDR1 SGHRS, CDR2 YFSETQ. V lost 4 bases to trimming and J lost 2 bases; unmatched junction nucleotides: 7. CDR3 length equals 15 residues. CDR3 sequence: CASSPGQEYTDTQYF. The DNA of the CDR3 is TGCGCCAGCAGCCCCGGACAGGAATACACAGATACGCAGTATTTT.

The gene calls are TRBV4-1 and TRBJ1-4, with TRBD1 as a possible D gene (5 bases). V lost 6 bases and J lost 7, with 15 bases in between. Germline V gene data show CDR1 as MGHRA and CDR2 as YSYEKL. The CDR3 consists of 14 residues. This CDR3 reads CASRRPGGAEKLFF. CDR3 nucleotide sequence: TGCGCCAGCAGACGCCCTGGGGGTGCTGAAAAACTGTTTTTT.

A single count supports this clone. The rearrangement uses TRBV6-1 and TRBJ2-7; the D is unclear. The CDR3 is 15 amino acids. Looked up from germline, CDR1 is MNHNS and CDR2 is SASEGT. V shed 7 bases and J shed 3 bases, with 19 bases lying between them. The CDR3 loop reads CASTPGPAAYYEQYF. The CDR3 DNA sequence: TGTGCCAGCACTCCCGGCCCGGCAGCCTACTACGAGCAGTACTTC.

This clone was counted between two and nine times. This specimen includes other DNA sequences encoding the same CDR3. V usage is TRBV28 and J usage is TRBJ2-7, with 8 bases lining up with TRBD2. The CDR3 length is 15 residues. The ends lost 4 bases at V and 0 bases at J; junction bases unmatched: 5. CDR1 is MDHEN, CDR2 SYDVKM, per germline. The CDR3 DNA is TGTGCCAGCAGTTCCACTAGCGGCTACTCCTACGAGCAGTACTTC. This gives the protein CASSSTSGYSYEQYF.

J is TRBJ2-6 and V is TRBV15; D may match TRBD1 or TRBD2 (5 bases each). The CDR3 has 16 residues. Trimming removed 0 bases from V and 3 bases from J, with 9 bases in between. Germline loops: CDR1 LNHNV, CDR2 YYDKDF (reference sequence). The CDR3: CATSREPGSGANVLTF. The CDR3 DNA follows: TGTGCCACCAGCAGAGAACCAGGGAGTGGGGCCAACGTCCTGACTTTC.

This chain joins TRBV5-1 and TRBJ2-3; 12 positions agree with TRBD2. Germline lookup yields CDR1 SGHRS and CDR2 YFSETQ. The CDR3 length is 16 residues. Trimming took 3 bases from V and 0 from J; bases not matched to a gene: 2. Here the CDR3 DNA reads TGCGCCAGCAGCTGGGGGACTAGCGGGAGCACAGATACGCAGTATTTT. It is translated as CASSWGTSGSTDTQYF.

The rearrangement links TRBV28 to TRBJ1-5; TRBD1 is a possible D gene (5 bases). Germline V gene data show CDR1 as MDHEN and CDR2 as SYDVKM. V gave up 3 bases and J gave up 7 bases, with 10 bases separating them. CDR3 length: 13 residues. Here the CDR3 reads CASSFSGPQPQHF. CDR3 coding DNA: TGTGCCAGCAGTTTTTCGGGGCCCCAGCCCCAGCATTTT.